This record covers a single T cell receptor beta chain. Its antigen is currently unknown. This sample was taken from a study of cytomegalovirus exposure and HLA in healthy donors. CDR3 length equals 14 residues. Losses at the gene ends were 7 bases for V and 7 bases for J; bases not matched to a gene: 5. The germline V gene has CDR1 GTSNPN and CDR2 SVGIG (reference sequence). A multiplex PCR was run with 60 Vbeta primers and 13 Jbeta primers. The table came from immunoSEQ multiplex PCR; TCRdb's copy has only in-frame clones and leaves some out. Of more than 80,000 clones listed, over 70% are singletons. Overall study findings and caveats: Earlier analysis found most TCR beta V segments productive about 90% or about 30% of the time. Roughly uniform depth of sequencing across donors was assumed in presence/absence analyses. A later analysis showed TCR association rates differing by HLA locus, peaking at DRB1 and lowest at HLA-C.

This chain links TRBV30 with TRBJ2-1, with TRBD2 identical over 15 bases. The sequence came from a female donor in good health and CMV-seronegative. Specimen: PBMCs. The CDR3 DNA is TGTGCCTCGGAAGGGACTAGCGGGAGGAATGAGCAGTTCTTC. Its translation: CASEGTSGRNEQFF.